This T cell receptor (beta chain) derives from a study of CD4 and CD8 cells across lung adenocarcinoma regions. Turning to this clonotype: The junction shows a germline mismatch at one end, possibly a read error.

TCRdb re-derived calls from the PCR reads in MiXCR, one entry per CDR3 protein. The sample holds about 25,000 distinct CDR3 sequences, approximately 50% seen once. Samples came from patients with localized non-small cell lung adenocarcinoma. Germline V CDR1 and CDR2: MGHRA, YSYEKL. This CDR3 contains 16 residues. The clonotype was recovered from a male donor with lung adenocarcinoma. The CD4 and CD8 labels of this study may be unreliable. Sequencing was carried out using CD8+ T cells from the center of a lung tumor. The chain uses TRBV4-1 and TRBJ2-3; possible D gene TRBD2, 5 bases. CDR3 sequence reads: CASRGDEGGDPDTQYF. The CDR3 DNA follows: TGCGCCAGCAGGGGAGATGAGGGCGGTGACCCAGATACGCAGTATTTC.